Given below is one T cell receptor beta chain in context. Its antigen is as yet unknown. Reverse transcription of roughly 0.5 to 1 ug RNA was carried out with random hexamers. MiXCR was run by TCRdb on the immunoSEQ multiplex PCR reads, yielding one entry per CDR3 protein. The sample has 140,000 to 150,000 distinct CDR3 sequences; approximately 95% are singletons. With 3 bases removed from V and 4 bases from J, the gap between germline ends came to 15 bases. The CDR3 extends over 15 amino acids. The germline CDR1 and CDR2 sequences are DFQATT and SNEGSKA (reference sequence). This entry comes from a study of CD8 T cells in Susac syndrome. Overall study results and limits: Individuals included in the TCR sequencing and HLA analysis were acknowledged by the study to be relatively few in number. In Susac syndrome, CD4+ T cell repertoires lacked any clonal expansion.

Definite or probable Susac syndrome was diagnosed using recently defined diagnostic criteria. TEMRA cells were FACS-enriched and CD8+ and CD4+ T cells negatively isolated. The TCR was taken from a human donor with Susac syndrome. The chain couples TRBV20-1 to TRBJ2-2, with D perhaps assigned TRBD1 or TRBD2 (6 bases each). Sequencing input: CD4+ T cells from PBMCs. CDR3 DNA sequence: TGCAGTGCTAGCCCCGCGACGGGGGCCACCGGGGAGCTGTTTTTT. Translated: CSASPATGATGELFF.